This T cell receptor (beta chain) was identified during a study of shared clonotypes between healthy human individuals. Only in-frame clones appear in the TCRdb table, and some are missing; sequencing was by immunoSEQ multiplex PCR. This sample has a few million clones; more than 80% occur once, and the top ten carry over 0.12%. J lost 6 bases, V lost 8 bases, and 6 bases had no gene match. The germline V gene encodes CDR1 MDHEN and CDR2 SYDVKM. This CDR3 has 14 residues. The sequenced sample consisted of naive CD4+ T cells sorted from blood. Subset here: CD45RA+ positively selected. The rearrangement uses TRBV28 and TRBJ2-1; TRBD2 matches 11 bases. The sequence was obtained from a man younger than 30 in good health. CDR3 sequence: CASRDSGGGNEQFF. DNA for the CDR3: TGTGCCAGCCGTGATAGCGGGGGGGGCAATGAGCAGTTCTTC.